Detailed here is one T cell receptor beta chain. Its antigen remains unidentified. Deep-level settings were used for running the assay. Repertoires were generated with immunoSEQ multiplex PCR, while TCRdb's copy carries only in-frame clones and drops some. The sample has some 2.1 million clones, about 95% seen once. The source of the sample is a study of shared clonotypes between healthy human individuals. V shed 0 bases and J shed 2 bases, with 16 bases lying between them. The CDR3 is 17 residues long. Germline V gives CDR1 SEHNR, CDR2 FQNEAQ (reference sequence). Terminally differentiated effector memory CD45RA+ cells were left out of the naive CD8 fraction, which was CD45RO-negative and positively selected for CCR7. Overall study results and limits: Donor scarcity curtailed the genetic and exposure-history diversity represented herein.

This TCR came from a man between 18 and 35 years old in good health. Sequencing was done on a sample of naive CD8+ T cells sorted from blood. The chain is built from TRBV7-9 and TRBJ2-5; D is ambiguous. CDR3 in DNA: TGTGCCAGCAGCTTAGCGGGCGGCACAGCTTCACAAGAGACCCAGTACTTC. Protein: CASSLAGGTASQETQYF.